The T cell receptor (beta chain) described here comes from a study of cytomegalovirus exposure and HLA in healthy donors. The data were produced by immunoSEQ multiplex PCR, yet TCRdb's version contains in-frame clones alone and is incomplete. The data contain around 160,000 clones, 85% to 90% of them singletons. This clone occurred once. Germline assignment: CDR1 GTSNPN and CDR2 SVGIG (reference sequence). This CDR3 comprises 15 residues. Trimming at V came to 1 base and at J to 7 bases, leaving 8 bases not matched to a gene. The chain couples TRBV30 to TRBJ1-2; 11 nucleotides line up with TRBD1. Sequencing was done on a sample of PBMCs. The source is a man in his late teens or twenties in good health and CMV-seronegative. CDR3 DNA sequence: TGTGCCTGGAGTGATCATCCCGGGACAGGGGGTGGCTACACCTTC. It codes for CAWSDHPGTGGGYTF.